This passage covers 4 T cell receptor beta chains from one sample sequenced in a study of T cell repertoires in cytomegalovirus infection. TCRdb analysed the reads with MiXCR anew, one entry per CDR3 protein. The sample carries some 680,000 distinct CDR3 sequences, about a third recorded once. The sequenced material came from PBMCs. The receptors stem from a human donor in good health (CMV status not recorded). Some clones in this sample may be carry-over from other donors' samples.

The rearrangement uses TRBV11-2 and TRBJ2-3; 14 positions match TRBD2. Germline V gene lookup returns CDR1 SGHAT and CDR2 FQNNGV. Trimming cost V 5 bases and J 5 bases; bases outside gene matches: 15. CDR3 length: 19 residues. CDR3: CASSPRTSGRSRGGDTQYF. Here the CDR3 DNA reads TGTGCCAGCAGCCCGAGGACTAGCGGGAGGTCCCGTGGAGGAGATACGCAGTATTTT. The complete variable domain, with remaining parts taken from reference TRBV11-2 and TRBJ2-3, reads EAGVAQSPRYKIIEKRQSVAFWCNPISGHATLYWYQQILGQGPKLLIQFQNNGVVDDSQLPKDRFSAERLKGVDSTLKIQPAKLEDSAVYLCASSPRTSGRSRGGDTQYFGPGTRLTVL.

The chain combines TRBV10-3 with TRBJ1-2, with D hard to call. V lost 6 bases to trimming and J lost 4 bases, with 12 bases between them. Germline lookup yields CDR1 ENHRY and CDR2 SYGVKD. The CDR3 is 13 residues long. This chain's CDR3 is CAISSTATYGYTF. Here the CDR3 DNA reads TGTGCCATCAGCTCGACGGCGACCTATGGCTACACCTTC.

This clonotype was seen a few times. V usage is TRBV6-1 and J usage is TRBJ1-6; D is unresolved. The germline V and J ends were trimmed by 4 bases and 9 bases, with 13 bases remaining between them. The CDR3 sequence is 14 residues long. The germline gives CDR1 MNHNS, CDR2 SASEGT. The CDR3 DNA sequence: TGTGCCAGCAGTGTAGCCAAGGTGCGTTCACCCCTCCACTTT. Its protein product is CASSVAKVRSPLHF.

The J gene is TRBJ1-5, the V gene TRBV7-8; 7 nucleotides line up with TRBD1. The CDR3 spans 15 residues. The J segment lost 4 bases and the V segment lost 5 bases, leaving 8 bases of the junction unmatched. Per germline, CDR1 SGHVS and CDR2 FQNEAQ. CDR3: CASSSHGTENQPQHF. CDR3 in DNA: TGTGCCAGCAGCAGTCATGGGACAGAGAATCAGCCCCAGCATTTT. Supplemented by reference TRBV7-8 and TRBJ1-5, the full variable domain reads GAGVSQSPRYKVAKRGQDVALRCDPISGHVSLFWYQQALGQGPEFLTYFQNEAQLDKSGLPSDRFFAERPEGSVSTLKIQRTQQEDSAVYLCASSSHGTENQPQHFGDGTRLSIL.